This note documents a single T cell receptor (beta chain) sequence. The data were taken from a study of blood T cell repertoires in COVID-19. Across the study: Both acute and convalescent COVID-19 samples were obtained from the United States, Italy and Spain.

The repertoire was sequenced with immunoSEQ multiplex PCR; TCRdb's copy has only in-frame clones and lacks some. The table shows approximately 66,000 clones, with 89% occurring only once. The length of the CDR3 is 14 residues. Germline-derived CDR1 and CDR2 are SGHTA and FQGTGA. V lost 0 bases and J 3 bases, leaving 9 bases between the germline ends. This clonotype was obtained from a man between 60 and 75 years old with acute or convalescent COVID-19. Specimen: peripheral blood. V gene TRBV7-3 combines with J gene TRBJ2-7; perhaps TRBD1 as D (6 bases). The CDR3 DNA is TGTGCCAGCAGCTTAACAGGGGGATACTACGAGCAGTACTTC. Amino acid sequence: CASSLTGGYYEQYF.